This TCR beta chain originates from a study of blood T cell repertoires in COVID-19. On the study more broadly: Whether acute or convalescent, the COVID-19 samples came from the United States, Italy and Spain. From T cells, B-cell-depleted T cells, or PBMCs came the material, which was cDNA or gDNA.

Per the authors' pipeline: Amplification of reference gene primers was used by the study to estimate nucleated cell counts. Profiling relied on immunoSEQ multiplex PCR, and the TCRdb table lists in-frame clones only, not all of them. V, J and clone size were drawn from that table, and D and trimming were deduced from the DNA. The repertoire holds about 270,000 clones, with approximately 86% as singletons. Germline CDR1 is LNHDA and CDR2 is SQIVND (reference sequence). The CDR3 has 15 amino acids. With 4 bases clipped from V and 1 base from J, the junction kept 6 bases outside the gene matches. This chain uses TRBV19 with TRBJ2-5; 7 nucleotides align to TRBD1. This TCR came from a man aged 35 to 55 with active or convalescent COVID-19. Sequences were obtained from peripheral blood. CDR3 sequence (DNA): TGTGCCAGTAGTACCCGACAGGGAGCCCAAGAGACCCAGTACTTC. Translating it yields CASSTRQGAQETQYF.